This T cell receptor beta chain came from a study of blood T cell repertoires in COVID-19. For the study at large: The origin of the acute and convalescent COVID-19 samples was the United States, Italy and Spain. From T cells, B-cell-depleted T cells, or PBMCs came the material, which was cDNA or gDNA.

In the source study's methods: It was from reference gene primer amplification that nucleated cell counts were estimated. The assay was immunoSEQ multiplex PCR, and TCRdb's table has in-frame clones only and misses some. From that table come the V and J calls and clone size; the DNA was used to work out D and trimming. This sample has under 250,000 clones, with 80% to 85% found just once. This CDR3 is built from 13 residues. With V trimmed by 6 bases and J by 2 bases, 3 bases remained unmatched. The J gene is TRBJ2-5, the V gene TRBV12-3 or TRBV12-4, with TRBD2 matching over 7 bases. What was sequenced was peripheral blood. This sequence was found in a man aged 45-60 years with active or convalescent COVID-19. The CDR3 spells CASRWRGQETQYF. The CDR3 DNA sequence: TGTGCCAGCAGATGGCGGGGGCAAGAGACCCAGTACTTC.